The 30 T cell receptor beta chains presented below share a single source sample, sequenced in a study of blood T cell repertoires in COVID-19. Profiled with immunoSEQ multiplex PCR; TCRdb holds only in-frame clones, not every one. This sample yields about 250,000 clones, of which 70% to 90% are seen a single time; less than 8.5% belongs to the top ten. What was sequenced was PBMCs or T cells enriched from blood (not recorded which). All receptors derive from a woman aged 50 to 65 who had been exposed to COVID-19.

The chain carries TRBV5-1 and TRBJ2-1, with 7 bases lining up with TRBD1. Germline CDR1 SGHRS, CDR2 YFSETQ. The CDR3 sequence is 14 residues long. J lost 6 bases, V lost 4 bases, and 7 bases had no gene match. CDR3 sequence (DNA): TGCGCCAGCAGCCATAGACAGGGACCCAATGAGCAGTTCTTC. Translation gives CASSHRQGPNEQFF.

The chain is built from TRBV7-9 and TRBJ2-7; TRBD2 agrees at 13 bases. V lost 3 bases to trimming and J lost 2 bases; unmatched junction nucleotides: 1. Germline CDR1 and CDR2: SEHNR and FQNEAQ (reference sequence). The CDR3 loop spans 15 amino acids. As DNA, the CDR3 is TGTGCCAGCAGCTTGACTAGCGGGGGGACCTACGAGCAGTACTTC. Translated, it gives CASSLTSGGTYEQYF.

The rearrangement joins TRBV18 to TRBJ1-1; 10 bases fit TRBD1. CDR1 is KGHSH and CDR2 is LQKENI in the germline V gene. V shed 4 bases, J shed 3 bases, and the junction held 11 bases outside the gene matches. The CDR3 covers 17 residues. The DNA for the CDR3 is TGTGCCAGCTCACTGGACAGGGGGGCCCCGACTCACACTGAAGCTTTCTTT. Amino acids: CASSLDRGAPTHTEAFF.

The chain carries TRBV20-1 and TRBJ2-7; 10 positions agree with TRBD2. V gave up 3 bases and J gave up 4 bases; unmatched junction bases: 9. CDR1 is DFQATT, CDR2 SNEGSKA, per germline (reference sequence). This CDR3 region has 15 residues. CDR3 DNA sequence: TGCAGTGCTAGTCCCCTAGCGGGGGATATGTACGAGCAGTACTTC. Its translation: CSASPLAGDMYEQYF.

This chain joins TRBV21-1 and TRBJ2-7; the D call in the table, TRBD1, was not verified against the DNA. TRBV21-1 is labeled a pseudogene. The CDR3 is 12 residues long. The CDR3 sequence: CASSSGWYEQYF. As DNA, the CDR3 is TGTGCCAGCAGCTCAGGCTGGTACGAGCAGTACTTC.

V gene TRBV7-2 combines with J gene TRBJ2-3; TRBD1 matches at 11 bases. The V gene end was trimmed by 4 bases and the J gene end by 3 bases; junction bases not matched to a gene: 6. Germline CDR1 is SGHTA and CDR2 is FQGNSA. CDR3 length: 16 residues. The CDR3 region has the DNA TGTGCCAGCAGCTCGGACAGGGGGCGTCGGACAGATACGCAGTATTTT. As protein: CASSSDRGRRTDTQYF.

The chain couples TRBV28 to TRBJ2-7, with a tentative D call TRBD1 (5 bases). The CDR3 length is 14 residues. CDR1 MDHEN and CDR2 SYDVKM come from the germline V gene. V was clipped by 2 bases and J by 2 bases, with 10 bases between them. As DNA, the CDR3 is TGTGCCAGCAGTTTAACGGCAGGGCCCTACGAGCAGTACTTC. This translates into CASSLTAGPYEQYF.

The CDR3 bases are TGTGCCAGCAGCTTCGAACAGGGGGCGTACACTGAAGCTTTCTTT. It specifies CASSFEQGAYTEAFF. J is TRBJ1-1 and V is TRBV9; 9 bases match TRBD1. The J segment lost 3 bases and the V segment lost 4 bases, leaving 7 bases of the junction unmatched. CDR3 size: 15 residues. Germline assignment: CDR1 SGDLS and CDR2 YYNGEE.

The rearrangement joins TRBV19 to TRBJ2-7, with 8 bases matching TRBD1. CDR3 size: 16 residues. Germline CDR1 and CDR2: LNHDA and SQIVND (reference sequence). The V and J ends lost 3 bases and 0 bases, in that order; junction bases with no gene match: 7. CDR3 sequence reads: CASSIAGGQSSYEQYF. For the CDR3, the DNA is TGTGCCAGTAGTATTGCAGGGGGCCAAAGCTCCTACGAGCAGTACTTC.

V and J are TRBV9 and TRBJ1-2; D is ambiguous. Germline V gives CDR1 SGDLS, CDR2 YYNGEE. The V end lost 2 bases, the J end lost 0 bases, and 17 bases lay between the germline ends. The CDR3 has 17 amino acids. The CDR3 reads CASSVSPGSLANYGYTF. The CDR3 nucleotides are TGTGCCAGCAGCGTCAGTCCAGGTTCCTTAGCTAACTATGGCTACACCTTC.

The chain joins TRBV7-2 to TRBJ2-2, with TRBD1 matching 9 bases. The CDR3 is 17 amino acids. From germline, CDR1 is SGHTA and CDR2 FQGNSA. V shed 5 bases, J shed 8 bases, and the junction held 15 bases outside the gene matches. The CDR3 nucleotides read TGTGCCAGCAGCGCTCAACCGACGACAGGGGGATCAGGGGAGCTGTTTTTT. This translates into CASSAQPTTGGSGELFF.

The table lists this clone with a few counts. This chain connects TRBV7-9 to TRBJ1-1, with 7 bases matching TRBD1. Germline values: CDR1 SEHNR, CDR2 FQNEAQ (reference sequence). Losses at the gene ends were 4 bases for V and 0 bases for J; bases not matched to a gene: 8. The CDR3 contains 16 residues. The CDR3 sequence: CASSSDRAGMNTEAFF. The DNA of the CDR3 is TGTGCCAGCAGCTCAGACAGGGCCGGCATGAACACTGAAGCTTTCTTT. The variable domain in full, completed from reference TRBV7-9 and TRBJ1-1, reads DTGVSQNPRHKITKRGQNVTFRCDPISEHNRLYWYRQTLGQGPEFLTYFQNEAQLEKSRLLSDRFSAERPKGSFSTLEIQRTEQGDSAMYLCASSSDRAGMNTEAFFGQGTRLTVV.

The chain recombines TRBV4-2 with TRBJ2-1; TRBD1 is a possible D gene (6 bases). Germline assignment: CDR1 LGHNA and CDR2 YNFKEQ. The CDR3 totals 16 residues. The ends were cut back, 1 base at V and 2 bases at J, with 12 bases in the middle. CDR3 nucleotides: TGTGCCAGCAGCCAAGGATCAGGGGCCCCCTACAATGAGCAGTTCTTC. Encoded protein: CASSQGSGAPYNEQFF.

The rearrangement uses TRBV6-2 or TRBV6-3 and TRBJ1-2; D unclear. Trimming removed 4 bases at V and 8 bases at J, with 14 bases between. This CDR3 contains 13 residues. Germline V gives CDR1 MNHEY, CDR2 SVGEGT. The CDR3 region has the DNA TGTGCCAGCAGTTTAGACACGGCGGGAGGCTACACCTTC. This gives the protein CASSLDTAGGYTF.

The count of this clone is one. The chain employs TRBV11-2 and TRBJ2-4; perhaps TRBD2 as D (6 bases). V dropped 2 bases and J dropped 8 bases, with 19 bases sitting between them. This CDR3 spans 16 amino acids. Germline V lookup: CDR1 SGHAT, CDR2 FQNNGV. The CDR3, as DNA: TGTGCCAGCAGCTTACGCCAGCGGTCCAGGAGGGACATTCAGTACTTC. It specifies CASSLRQRSRRDIQYF.

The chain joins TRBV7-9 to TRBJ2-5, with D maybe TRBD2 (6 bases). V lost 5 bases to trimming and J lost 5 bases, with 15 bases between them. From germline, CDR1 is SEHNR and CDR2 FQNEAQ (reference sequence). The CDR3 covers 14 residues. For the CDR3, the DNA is TGTGCCAGCAGCCGTACTAGCACCGGTGAGACCCAGTACTTC. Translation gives CASSRTSTGETQYF.

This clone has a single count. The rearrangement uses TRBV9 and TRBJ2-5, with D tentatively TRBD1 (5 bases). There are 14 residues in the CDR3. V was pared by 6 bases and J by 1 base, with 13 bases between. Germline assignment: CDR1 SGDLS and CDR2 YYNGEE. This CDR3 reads CASNLGQGQETQYF. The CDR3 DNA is TGTGCCAGCAACCTCGGTCAGGGCCAAGAGACCCAGTACTTC.

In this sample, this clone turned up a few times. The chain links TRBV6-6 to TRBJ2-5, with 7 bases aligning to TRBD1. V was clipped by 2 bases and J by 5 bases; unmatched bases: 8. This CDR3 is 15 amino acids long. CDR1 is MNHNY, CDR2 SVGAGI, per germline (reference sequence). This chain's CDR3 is CASSYQGTVGETQYF. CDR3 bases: TGTGCCAGCAGTTACCAGGGGACAGTTGGGGAGACCCAGTACTTC.

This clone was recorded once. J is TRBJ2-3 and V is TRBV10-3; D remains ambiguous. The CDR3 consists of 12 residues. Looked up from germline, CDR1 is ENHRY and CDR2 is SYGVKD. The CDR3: CAIGQGTDTQYF. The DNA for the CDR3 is TGTGCGATCGGGCAGGGCACAGATACGCAGTATTTT.

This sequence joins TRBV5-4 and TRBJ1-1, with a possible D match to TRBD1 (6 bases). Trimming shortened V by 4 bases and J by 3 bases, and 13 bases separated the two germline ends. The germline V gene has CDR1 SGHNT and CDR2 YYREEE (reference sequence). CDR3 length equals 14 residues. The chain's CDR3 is CASSPIGQHTEAFF. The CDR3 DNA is TGTGCCAGCAGCCCGATCGGACAGCACACTGAAGCTTTCTTT.

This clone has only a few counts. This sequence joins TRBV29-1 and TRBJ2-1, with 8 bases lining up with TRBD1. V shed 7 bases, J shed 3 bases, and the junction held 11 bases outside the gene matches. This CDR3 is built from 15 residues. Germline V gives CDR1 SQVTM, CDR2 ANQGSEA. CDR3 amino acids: CSGQGGDRFYNEQFF. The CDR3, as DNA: TGCAGCGGCCAAGGAGGGGACAGGTTCTACAATGAGCAGTTCTTC.

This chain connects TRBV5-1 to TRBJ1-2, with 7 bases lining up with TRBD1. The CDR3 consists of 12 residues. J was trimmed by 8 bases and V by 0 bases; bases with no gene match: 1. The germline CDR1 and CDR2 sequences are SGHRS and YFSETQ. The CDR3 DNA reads TGCGCCAGCAGCTTGGAGACAGGGGGCTACACCTTC. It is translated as CASSLETGGYTF.

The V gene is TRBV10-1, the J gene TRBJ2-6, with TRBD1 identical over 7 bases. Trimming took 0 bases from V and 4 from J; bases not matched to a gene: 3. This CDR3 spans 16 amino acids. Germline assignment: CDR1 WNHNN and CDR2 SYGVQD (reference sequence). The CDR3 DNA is TGCGCCAGCAGTGAGTCAAGGGGGCGAGGGGCCAACGTCCTGACTTTC. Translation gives CASSESRGRGANVLTF.

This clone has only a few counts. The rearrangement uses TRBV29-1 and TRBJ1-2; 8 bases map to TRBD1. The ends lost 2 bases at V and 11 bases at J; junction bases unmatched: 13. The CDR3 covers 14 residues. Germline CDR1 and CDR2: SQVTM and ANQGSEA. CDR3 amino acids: CSVEIQGAWGVYTF. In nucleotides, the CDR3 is TGCAGCGTTGAAATCCAGGGGGCCTGGGGTGTGTACACCTTC.

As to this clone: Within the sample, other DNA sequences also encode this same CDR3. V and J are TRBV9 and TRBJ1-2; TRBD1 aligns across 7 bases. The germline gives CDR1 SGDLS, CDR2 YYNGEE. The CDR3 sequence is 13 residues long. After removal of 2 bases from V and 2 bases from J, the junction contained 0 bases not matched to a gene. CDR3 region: CASSVGQNYGYTF. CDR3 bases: TGTGCCAGCAGCGTGGGACAGAACTATGGCTACACCTTC.

CDR3 amino acids: CASSRRQGIFRNTEAFF. CDR3 sequence (DNA): TGTGCCAGCAGCCGGCGACAGGGGATATTTCGGAACACTGAAGCTTTCTTT. The chain links TRBV13 to TRBJ1-1, with 8 positions matching TRBD1. The J segment lost 1 base and the V segment lost 5 bases, leaving 12 bases of the junction unmatched. The CDR3 has 17 residues. The germline V gene encodes CDR1 PRHDT and CDR2 FYEKMQ (reference sequence). The complete variable domain, with remaining parts taken from reference TRBV13 and TRBJ1-1, reads AAGVIQSPRHLIKEKRETATLKCYPIPRHDTVYWYQQGPGQDPQFLISFYEKMQSDKGSIPDRFSAQQFSDYHSELNMSSLELGDSALYFCASSRRQGIFRNTEAFFGQGTRLTVV.

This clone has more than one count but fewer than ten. In nucleotides, the CDR3 is TGCGCCAGCAGCTTGTCGGCGGCAAACACTGAAGCTTTCTTT. It encodes CASSLSAANTEAFF. This rearrangement joins TRBV5-1 to TRBJ1-1; D not resolved. Per germline, CDR1 SGHRS and CDR2 YFSETQ. Trimming left V 1 base short and J 2 bases short, with 9 bases between. The CDR3 loop spans 14 amino acids.

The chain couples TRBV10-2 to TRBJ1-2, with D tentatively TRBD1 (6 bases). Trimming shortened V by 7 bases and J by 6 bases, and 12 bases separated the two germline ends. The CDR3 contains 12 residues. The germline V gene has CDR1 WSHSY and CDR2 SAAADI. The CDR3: CASTTGTDGYTF. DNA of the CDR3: TGCGCCAGCACCACAGGGACGGATGGCTACACCTTC.

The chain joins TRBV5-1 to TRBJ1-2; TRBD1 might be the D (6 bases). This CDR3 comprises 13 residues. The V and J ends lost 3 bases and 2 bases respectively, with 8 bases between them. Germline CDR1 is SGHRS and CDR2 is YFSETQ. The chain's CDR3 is CASSYGTNYGYTF. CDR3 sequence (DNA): TGCGCCAGCAGCTACGGGACAAACTATGGCTACACCTTC.

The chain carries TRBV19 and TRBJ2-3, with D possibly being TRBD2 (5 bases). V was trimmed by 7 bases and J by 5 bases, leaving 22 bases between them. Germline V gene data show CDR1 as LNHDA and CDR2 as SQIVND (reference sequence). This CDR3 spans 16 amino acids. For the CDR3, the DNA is TGTGCCAGTACACAGTCGCCGGGCGCCGAGGGAGATACGCAGTATTTT. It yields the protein CASTQSPGAEGDTQYF. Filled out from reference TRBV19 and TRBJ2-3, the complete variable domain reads DGGITQSPKYLFRKEGQNVTLSCEQNLNHDAMYWYRQDPGQGLRLIYYSQIVNDFQKGDIAEGYSVSREKKESFPLTVTSAQKNPTAFYLCASTQSPGAEGDTQYFGPGTRLTVL.